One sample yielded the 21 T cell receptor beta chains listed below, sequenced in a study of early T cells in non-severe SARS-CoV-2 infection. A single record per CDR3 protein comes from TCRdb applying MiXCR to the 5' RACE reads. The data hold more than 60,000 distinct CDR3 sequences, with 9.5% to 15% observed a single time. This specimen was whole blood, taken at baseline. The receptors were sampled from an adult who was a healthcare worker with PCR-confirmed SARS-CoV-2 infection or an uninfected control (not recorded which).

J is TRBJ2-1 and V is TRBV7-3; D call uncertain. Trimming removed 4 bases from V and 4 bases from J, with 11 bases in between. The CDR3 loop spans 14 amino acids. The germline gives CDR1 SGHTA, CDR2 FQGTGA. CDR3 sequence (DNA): TGTGCCAGCAGCTCCAGGCCCCATTACAATGAGCAGTTCTTC. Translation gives CASSSRPHYNEQFF.

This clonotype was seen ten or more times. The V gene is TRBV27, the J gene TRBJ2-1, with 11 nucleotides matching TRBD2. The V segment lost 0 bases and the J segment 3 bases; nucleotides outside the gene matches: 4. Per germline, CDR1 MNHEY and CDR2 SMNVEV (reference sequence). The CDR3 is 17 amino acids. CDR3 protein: CASSLSLAGGYYNEQFF. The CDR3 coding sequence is TGTGCCAGCAGTTTATCTCTAGCGGGGGGTTACTACAATGAGCAGTTCTTC.

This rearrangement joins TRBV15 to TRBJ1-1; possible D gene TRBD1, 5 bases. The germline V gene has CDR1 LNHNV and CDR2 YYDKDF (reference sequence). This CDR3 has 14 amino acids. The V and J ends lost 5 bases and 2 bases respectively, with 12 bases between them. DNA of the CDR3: TGTGCCACCAGCCGCGGGGGGTTAAACACTGAAGCTTTCTTT. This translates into CATSRGGLNTEAFF.

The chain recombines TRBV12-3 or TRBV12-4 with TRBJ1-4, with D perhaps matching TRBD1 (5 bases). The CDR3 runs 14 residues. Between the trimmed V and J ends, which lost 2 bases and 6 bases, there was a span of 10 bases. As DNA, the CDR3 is TGTGCCAGCAGTTTAACGGGGACGGATGAAAAACTGTTTTTT. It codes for CASSLTGTDEKLFF.

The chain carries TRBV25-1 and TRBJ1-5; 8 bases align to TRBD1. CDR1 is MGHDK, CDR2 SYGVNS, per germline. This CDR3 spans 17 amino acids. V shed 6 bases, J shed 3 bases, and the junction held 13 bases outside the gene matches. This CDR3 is CASSSGQGKAYNQPQHF. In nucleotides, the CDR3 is TGTGCCAGCAGCTCCGGACAGGGAAAAGCATACAATCAGCCCCAGCATTTT.

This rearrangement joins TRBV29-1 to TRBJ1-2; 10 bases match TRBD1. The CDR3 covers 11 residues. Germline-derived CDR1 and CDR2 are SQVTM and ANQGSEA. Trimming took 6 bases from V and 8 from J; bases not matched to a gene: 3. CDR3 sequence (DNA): TGCAGCGTGGAGACAGGGGGCGGCTACACCTTC. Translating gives CSVETGGGYTF.

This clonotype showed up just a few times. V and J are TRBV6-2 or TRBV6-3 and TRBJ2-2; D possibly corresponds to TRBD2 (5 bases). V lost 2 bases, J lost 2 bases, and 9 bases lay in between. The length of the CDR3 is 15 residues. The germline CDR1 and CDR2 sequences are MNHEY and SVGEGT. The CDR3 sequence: CASSYGSGNTGELFF. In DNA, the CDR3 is TGTGCCAGCAGTTACGGGAGCGGTAACACCGGGGAGCTGTTTTTT.

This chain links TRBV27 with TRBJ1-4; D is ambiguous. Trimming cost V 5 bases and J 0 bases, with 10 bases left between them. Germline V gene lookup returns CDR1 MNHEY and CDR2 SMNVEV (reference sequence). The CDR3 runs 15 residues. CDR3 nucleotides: TGTGCCAGCAGTCCCCGTTTGTCAACTAATGAAAAACTGTTTTTT. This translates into CASSPRLSTNEKLFF.

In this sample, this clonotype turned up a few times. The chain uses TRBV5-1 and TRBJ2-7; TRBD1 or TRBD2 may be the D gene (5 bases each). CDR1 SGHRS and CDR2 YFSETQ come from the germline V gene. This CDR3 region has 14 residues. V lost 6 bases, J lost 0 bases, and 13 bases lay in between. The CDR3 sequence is CASKPGGGSYEQYF. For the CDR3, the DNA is TGCGCCAGCAAGCCCGGTGGGGGCTCCTACGAGCAGTACTTC.

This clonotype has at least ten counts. CDR3 bases: TGTGCCAGCAGCTCTAGTAGCACCGGGACTACCAAAGAGACCCAGTACTTC. Its translation: CASSSSSTGTTKETQYF. The J gene is TRBJ2-5, the V gene TRBV7-9; the match to TRBD2 covers 7 bases. The CDR3 is made up of 17 amino acids. CDR1 is SEHNR, CDR2 FQNEAQ, per germline (reference sequence). The ends lost 4 bases at V and 3 bases at J; junction bases unmatched: 14.

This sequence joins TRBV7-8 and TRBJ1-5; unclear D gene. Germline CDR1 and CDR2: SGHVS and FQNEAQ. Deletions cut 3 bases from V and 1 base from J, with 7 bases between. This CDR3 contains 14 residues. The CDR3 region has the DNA TGTGCCAGCAGCTTGGCCAGCAGCAATCAGCCCCAGCATTTT. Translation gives CASSLASSNQPQHF. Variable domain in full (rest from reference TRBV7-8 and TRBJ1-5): GAGVSQSPRYKVAKRGQDVALRCDPISGHVSLFWYQQALGQGPEFLTYFQNEAQLDKSGLPSDRFFAERPEGSVSTLKIQRTQQEDSAVYLCASSLASSNQPQHFGDGTRLSIL.

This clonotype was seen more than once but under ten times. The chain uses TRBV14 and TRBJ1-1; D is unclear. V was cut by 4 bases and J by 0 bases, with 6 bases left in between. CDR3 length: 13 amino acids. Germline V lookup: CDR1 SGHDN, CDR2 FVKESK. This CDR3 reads CASSPQMNTEAFF. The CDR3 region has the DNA TGTGCCAGCAGCCCACAGATGAACACTGAAGCTTTCTTT.

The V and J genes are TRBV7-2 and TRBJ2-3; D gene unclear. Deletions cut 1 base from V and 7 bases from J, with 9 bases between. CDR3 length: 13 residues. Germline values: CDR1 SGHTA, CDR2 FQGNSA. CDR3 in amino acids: CASSLDFLNTQYF. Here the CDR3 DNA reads TGTGCCAGCAGCTTAGACTTCTTGAATACGCAGTATTTT.

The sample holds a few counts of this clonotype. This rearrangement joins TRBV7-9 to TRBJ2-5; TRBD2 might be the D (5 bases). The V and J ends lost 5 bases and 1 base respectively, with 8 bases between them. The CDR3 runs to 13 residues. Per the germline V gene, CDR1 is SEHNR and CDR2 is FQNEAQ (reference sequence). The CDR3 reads CASSPAGQETQYF. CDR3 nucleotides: TGTGCCAGCAGCCCTGCGGGCCAAGAGACCCAGTACTTC.

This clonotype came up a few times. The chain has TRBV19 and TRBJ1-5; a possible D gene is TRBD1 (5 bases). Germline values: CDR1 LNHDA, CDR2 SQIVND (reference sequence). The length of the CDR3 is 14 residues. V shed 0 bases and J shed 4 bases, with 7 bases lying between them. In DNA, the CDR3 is TGTGCCAGTAGTATAGAAGGGGCAAATCAGCCCCAGCATTTT. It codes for CASSIEGANQPQHF.

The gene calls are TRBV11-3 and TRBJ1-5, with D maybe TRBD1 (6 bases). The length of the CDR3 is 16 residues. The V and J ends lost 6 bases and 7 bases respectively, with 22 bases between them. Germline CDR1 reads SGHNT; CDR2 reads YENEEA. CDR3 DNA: TGTGCCAGCAGACGCCCGAGGAAGGGGGGCGGACAGCCCCAGCATTTT. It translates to CASRRPRKGGGQPQHF.

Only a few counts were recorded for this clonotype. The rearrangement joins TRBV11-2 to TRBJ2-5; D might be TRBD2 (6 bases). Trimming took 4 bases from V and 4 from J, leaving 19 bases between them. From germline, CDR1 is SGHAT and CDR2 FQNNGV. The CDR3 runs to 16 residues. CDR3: CASSWGTGSEGETQYF. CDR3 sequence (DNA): TGTGCCAGCAGCTGGGGTACCGGGTCGGAGGGAGAGACCCAGTACTTC.

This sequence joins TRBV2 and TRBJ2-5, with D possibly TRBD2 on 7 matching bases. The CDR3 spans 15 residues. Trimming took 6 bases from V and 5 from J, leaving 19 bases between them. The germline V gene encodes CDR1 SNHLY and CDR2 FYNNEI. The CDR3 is CASSKSAGQYETQYF. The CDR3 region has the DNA TGTGCCAGCAGCAAATCAGCGGGACAATATGAGACCCAGTACTTC.

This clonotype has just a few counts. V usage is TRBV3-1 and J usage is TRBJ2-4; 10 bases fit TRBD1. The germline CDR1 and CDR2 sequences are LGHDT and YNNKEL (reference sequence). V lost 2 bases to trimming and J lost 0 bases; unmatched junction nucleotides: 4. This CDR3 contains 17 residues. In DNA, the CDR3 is TGTGCCAGCAGCCAAACCGGGACAGGGGTAGCCAAAAACATTCAGTACTTC. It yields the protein CASSQTGTGVAKNIQYF. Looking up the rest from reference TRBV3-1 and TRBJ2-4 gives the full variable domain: DTAVSQTPKYLVTQMGNDKSIKCEQNLGHDTMYWYKQDSKKFLKIMFSYNNKELIINETVPNRFSPKSPDKAHLNLHINSLELGDSAVYFCASSQTGTGVAKNIQYFGAGTRLSVL.

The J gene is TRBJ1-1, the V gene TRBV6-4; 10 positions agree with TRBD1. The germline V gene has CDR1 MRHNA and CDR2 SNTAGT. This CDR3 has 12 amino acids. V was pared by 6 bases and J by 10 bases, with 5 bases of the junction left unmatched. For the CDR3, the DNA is TGTGCCAGCAGGGGACAGGGGATCCGAGCTTTCTTT. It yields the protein CASRGQGIRAFF.

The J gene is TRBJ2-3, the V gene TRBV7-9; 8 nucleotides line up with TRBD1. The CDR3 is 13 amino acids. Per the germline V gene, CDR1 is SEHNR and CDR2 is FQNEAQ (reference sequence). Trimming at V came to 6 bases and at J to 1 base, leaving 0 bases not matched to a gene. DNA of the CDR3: TGTGCCAGCAGGGGACAGGGCACAGATACGCAGTATTTT. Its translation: CASRGQGTDTQYF.